This is a list of T cell receptor beta chains from one sample in a study of CD8 T cell repertoires and HIV-1 epitope variants. Profiled with immunoSEQ multiplex PCR; TCRdb holds only in-frame clones, not every one. The sample shows over 90,000 clones, roughly 77% of them seen only once. The sample comprised uncultured baseline CD8+ T cells from peripheral blood mononuclear cells (PBMCs). The receptors here all came from a male donor with HIV. The CDR3 runs from the conserved cysteine through the conserved F or W. D genes are given only for firm matches. Size is omitted from some rows. Given values are once, few, many or a class for expanded clones.

d_gene	v_gene	j_gene	abundance	CDR3nt	CDR3aa
NA	TRBV28	TRBJ2-7	NA	TGTGCCAGCAGTAGGGGTATTGGTTACGAGCAGTACTTC	CASSRGIGYEQYF
NA	TRBV30	TRBJ1-5	NA	TGTGCCTGGAGCCAACCCACCGGAGGAGCCGATCAGCCCCAGCATTTT	CAWSQPTGGADQPQHF
NA	TRBV6-5	TRBJ2-1	NA	TGTGCCAGCACTGGGAAGGACTCGGAGTTCTTC	CASTGKDSEFF
NA	TRBV11-2	TRBJ2-7	NA	TGTGCCAGCAGCCCCCGGGGGCGGGCCCTCTACGAGCAGTACTTC	CASSPRGRALYEQYF
TRBD1	TRBV5-8	TRBJ1-5	NA	TGTGCCAGCAGCGGGACAGCCAATCAGCCCCAGCATTTT	CASSGTANQPQHF
TRBD1	TRBV5-1	TRBJ2-2	NA	TGCGCCAGCAGCTGGAACAGGGGTGGCACCGGGGAGCTGTTTTTT	CASSWNRGGTGELFF
TRBD1	TRBV2	TRBJ2-1	NA	TGTGCCAGCAGTTATGGACAGGGAATTTACAATGAGCAGTTCTTC	CASSYGQGIYNEQFF
NA	TRBV30	TRBJ1-2	NA	TGTGCCTGGAAACCAGGGAGGGACTATGGCTACACCTTC	CAWKPGRDYGYTF
NA	TRBV7-3	TRBJ2-1	NA	TGTGCCAGCAGCTTACAGCCGTCGGGGCAGTCCTACAACAATGAGCAGTTCTTC	CASSLQPSGQSYNNEQFF
TRBD2	TRBV15	TRBJ2-5	NA	TGTGCCACCAGCAGACGACCCCGGGAGGGTCTGGGGGAGACCCAGTACTTC	CATSRRPREGLGETQYF
TRBD1	TRBV7-9	TRBJ1-2	NA	TGTGCCAGCAGCTCTGCTTCCAGGGGGCTCGGCTACACCTTC	CASSSASRGLGYTF
NA	TRBV11-2	TRBJ2-7	NA	TGTGCCAGCAGCCCACGACAGCCCTCCTACGAGCAGTACTTC	CASSPRQPSYEQYF
TRBD1	TRBV27	TRBJ2-7	NA	TGTGCCAGCAGGGGACAGGGTCCCTACGAGCAGTACTTC	CASRGQGPYEQYF
TRBD2	TRBV7-9	TRBJ2-5	NA	TGTGCCAGCACCCCCGTCGGAAGCGGGGGGCCTAAGACCCAGTACTTC	CASTPVGSGGPKTQYF
NA	TRBV28	TRBJ2-7	NA	TGTGCCAGCAGTTGGGGCAGTTTTAGCGAGCAGTACTTC	CASSWGSFSEQYF
NA	TRBV7-3	TRBJ2-1	NA	TGTGCCAGCAGCTTATCGGGACTGGCCGATTACAATGAGCAGTTCTTC	CASSLSGLADYNEQFF
TRBD2	TRBV7-8	TRBJ2-1	NA	TGTGCCAGCAGCCGCGGGACTAGCGGCTACAATGAGCAGTTCTTC	CASSRGTSGYNEQFF
NA	TRBV18	TRBJ2-5	NA	TGTGCCAGCTCACCACCGCAACGGGGGACGGAGGGCCAAGAGACCCAGTACTTC	CASSPPQRGTEGQETQYF
NA	TRBV10-2	TRBJ2-2	few	TGCGCCAGCGGGGCAGGGGCGGGCGGGGAGCTGTTTTTT	CASGAGAGGELFF
NA	TRBV5-4	TRBJ2-5	NA	TGTGCCAGCAGCTTGTTCTCTACCGTTGGTACCCAGTACTTC	CASSLFSTVGTQYF